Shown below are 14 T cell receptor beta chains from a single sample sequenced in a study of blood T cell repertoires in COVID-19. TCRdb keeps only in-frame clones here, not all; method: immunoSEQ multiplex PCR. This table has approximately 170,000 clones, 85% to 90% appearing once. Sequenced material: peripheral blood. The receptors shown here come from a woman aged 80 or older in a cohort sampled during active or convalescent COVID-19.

This CDR3 reads CASSTQVLNEKLFF. The CDR3 DNA sequence: TGTGCCAGCAGCACACAGGTTCTTAATGAAAAACTGTTTTTT. This chain links TRBV11-2 with TRBJ1-4, with D possibly TRBD1 on 5 matching bases. Deletions cut 5 bases from V and 4 bases from J, with 11 bases between. This CDR3 region has 14 residues. Per the germline V gene, CDR1 is SGHAT and CDR2 is FQNNGV.

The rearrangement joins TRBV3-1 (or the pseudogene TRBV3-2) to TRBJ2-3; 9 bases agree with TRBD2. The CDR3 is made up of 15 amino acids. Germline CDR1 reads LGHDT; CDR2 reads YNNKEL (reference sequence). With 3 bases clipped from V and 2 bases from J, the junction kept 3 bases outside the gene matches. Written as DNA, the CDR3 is TGTGCCAGCAGCCATACTAGCGGGTACACAGATACGCAGTATTTT. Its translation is CASSHTSGYTDTQYF.

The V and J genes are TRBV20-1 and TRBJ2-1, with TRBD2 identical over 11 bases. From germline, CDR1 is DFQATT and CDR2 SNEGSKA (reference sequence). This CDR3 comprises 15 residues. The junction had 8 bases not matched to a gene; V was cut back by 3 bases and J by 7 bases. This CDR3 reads CSASGTSGLSNEQFF. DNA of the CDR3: TGCAGTGCTAGTGGGACTAGCGGCCTTTCTAATGAGCAGTTCTTC.

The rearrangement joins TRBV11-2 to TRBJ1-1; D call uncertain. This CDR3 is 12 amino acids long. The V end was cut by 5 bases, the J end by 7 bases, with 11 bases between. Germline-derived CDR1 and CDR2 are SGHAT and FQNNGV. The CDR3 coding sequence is TGTGCCAGCAGCCTCACTAGATATGAAGCTTTCTTT. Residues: CASSLTRYEAFF.

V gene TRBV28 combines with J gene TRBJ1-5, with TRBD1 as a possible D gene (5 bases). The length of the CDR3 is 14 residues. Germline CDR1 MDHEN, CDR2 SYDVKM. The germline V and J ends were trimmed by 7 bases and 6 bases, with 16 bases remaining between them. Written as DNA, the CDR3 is TGTGCCAGCATCCAAGCTGGGGGAGGTCAGCCCCAGCATTTT. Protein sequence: CASIQAGGGQPQHF.

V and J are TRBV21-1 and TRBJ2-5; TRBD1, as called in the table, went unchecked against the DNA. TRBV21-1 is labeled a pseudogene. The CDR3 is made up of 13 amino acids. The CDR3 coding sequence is TGTGCCAGCACCCCCGGACAGGGGGTTACCCAGTACTTC. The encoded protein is CASTPGQGVTQYF.

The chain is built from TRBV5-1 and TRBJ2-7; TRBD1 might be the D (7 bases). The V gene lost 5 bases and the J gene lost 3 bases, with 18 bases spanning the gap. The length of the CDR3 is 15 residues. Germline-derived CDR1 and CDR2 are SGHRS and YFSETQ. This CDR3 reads CASSPGGSGDYEQYV. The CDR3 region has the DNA TGCGCCAGCAGTCCAGGGGGGTCAGGAGACTACGAGCAGTACGTC.

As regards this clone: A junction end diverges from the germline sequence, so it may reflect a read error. CDR3 sequence reads: CASSTGLARVF. CDR3 DNA sequence: TGTGCCAGCAGCACGGGACTAGCAAGGGTCTTC. This chain joins TRBV7-9 and TRBJ2-1; 9 nucleotides agree with TRBD2. The CDR3 length is 11 residues. The germline V gene has CDR1 SEHNR and CDR2 FQNEAQ (reference sequence).

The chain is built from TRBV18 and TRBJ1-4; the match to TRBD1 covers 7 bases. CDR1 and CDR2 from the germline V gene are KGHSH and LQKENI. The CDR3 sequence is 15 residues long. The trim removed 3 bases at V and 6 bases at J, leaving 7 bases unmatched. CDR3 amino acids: CASSPWTGDHEKLFF. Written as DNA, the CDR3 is TGTGCCAGCTCACCCTGGACAGGAGACCATGAAAAACTGTTTTTT.

The CDR3 nucleotides are TGTGCCAGCAGCTCACCCGGGACAATGATTGAGACCCAGTACTTC. This sequence encodes CASSSPGTMIETQYF. The rearrangement links TRBV5-4 to TRBJ2-5; perhaps TRBD1 as D (6 bases). The CDR3 contains 15 residues. Between the trimmed V and J ends, which lost 3 bases and 5 bases, there was a span of 17 bases. Germline lookup yields CDR1 SGHNT and CDR2 YYREEE (reference sequence).

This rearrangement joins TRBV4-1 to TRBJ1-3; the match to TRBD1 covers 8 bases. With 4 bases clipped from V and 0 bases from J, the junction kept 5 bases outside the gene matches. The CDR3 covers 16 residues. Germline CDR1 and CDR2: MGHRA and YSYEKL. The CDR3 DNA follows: TGCGCCAGCAGCCTGGGACAGGCGATCTCTGGAAACACCATATATTTT. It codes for CASSLGQAISGNTIYF.

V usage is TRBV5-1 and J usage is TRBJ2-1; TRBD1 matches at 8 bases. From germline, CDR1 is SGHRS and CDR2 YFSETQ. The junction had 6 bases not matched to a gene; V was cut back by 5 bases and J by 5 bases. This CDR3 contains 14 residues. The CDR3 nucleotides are TGCGCCAGCAGTTCCGGACAGGGACACAATGAGCAGTTCTTC. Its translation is CASSSGQGHNEQFF. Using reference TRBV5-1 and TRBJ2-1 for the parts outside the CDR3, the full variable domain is KAGVTQTPRYLIKTRGQQVTLSCSPISGHRSVSWYQQTPGQGLQFLFEYFSETQRNKGNFPGRFSGRQFSNSRSEMNVSTLELGDSALYLCASSSGQGHNEQFFGPGTRLTVL.

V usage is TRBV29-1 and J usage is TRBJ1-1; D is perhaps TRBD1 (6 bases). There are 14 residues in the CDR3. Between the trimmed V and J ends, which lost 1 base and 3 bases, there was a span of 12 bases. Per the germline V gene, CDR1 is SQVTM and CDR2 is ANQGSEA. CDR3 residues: CSVEVGGQDTEAFF. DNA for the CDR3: TGCAGCGTTGAAGTTGGGGGCCAGGACACTGAAGCTTTCTTT. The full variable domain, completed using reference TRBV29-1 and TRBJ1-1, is SAVISQKPSRDICQRGTSLTIQCQVDSQVTMMFWYRQQPGQSLTLIATANQGSEATYESGFVIDKFPISRPNLTFSTLTVSNMSPEDSSIYLCSVEVGGQDTEAFFGQGTRLTVV.

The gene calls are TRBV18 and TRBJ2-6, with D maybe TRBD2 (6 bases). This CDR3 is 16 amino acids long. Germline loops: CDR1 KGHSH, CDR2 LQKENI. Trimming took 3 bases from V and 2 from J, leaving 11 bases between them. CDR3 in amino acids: CASSPGTQTGANVLTF. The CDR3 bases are TGTGCCAGCTCACCCGGGACTCAGACTGGGGCCAACGTCCTGACTTTC.